The present T cell receptor (beta chain) was sequenced within a study of cytomegalovirus exposure and HLA in healthy donors. Study-wide points: Other equally common chains were less clonally expanded than HLA-associated TCR beta chains, a later analysis showed.

The junction had 2 bases not matched to a gene; V was cut back by 5 bases and J by 0 bases. Germline loops: CDR1 MNHEY, CDR2 SVGAGI. The CDR3 totals 14 residues. Comment on this clone: The antigen is undetermined.

PCR employed 60 Vbeta and 13 Jbeta primers. Clones were sequenced by immunoSEQ multiplex PCR, and TCRdb holds only the in-frame ones, with some missing. The sample records approximately 100,000 clones, 65% to 80% being singletons. This chain connects TRBV6-5 to TRBJ2-7; 9 positions agree with TRBD1. Source material: PBMCs. This sequence was found in a woman aged 45-59 years in good health and CMV-seropositive. Here the CDR3 reads CASSGTGISYEQYF. The CDR3 region has the DNA TGTGCCAGCAGTGGGACAGGGATCTCCTACGAGCAGTACTTC.